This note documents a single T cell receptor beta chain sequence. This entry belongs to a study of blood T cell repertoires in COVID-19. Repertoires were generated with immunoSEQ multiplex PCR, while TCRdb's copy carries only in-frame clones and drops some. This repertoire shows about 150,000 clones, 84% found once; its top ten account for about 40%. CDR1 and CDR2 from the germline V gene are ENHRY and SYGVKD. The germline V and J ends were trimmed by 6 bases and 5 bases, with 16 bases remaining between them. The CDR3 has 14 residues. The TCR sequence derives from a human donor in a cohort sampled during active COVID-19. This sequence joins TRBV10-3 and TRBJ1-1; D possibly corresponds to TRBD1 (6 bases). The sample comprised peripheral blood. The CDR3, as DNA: TGTGCCATCAGCTTCGCAGGGGAGGGGACTGAAGCTTTCTTT. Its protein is CAISFAGEGTEAFF.